This T cell receptor (beta chain) is drawn from a study of T cell responses to AZD1222 COVID-19 vaccine. This clone was picked up one time. Its antigen is as yet unknown. Notes on the study in general: Repertoire sampling was restricted to post-peak T cell response timepoints.

TCRdb keeps only in-frame clones here, not all; method: immunoSEQ multiplex PCR. The data show 150,000 to 200,000 clones, with about nine tenths seen just once and roughly 4% held by the top ten. This receptor was identified in an adult who received the MenACWY meningococcal vaccine as a control. The starting material was peripheral blood, obtained 28 days after the second dose of the MenACWY control vaccine.

The CDR3 loop reads CASSSVGGRAFGEQFF. The CDR3 coding sequence is TGTGCCAGCAGTTCAGTCGGCGGGAGGGCCTTCGGTGAGCAGTTCTTC. The chain couples TRBV6-2 or TRBV6-3 to TRBJ2-1, with 9 positions matching TRBD2. This CDR3 contains 16 residues. From germline, CDR1 is MNHEY and CDR2 SVGEGT. V lost 4 bases and J lost 9; bases outside the gene matches: 13.